One T cell receptor beta chain is described in this entry. This specimen comes from a study of shared clonotypes between healthy human individuals. Sequenced by immunoSEQ multiplex PCR; TCRdb stores in-frame clones only, minus some. The sample contains around 600,000 clones, approximately 95% of which appear only once. This CDR3 contains 15 residues. Between the trimmed V and J ends, which lost 3 bases and 3 bases, there was a span of 15 bases. Looked up from germline, CDR1 is SGHVS and CDR2 is FNYEAQ. CD45RO negativity and positive selection for CCR7 defined naive CD8 cells, a population that excluded terminally differentiated effector memory CD45RA+ cells.

The sequence derives from a woman in her twenties or thirties in good health. The sequenced sample was naive CD8+ T cells sorted from blood. The chain is built from TRBV7-6 and TRBJ2-7; D might be TRBD2 (6 bases). For the CDR3, the DNA is TGTGCCAGCAGCTTCCGGGACCCGGGGGACTACGAGCAGTACTTC. This encodes CASSFRDPGDYEQYF.